Shown below are 11 T cell receptor beta chains from a single sample sequenced in a study of CD8 T cells in Susac syndrome. cDNA came from approximately 0.5 to 1 ug RNA primed by random hexamers. TCRdb re-derived calls from the immunoSEQ multiplex PCR reads in MiXCR, one entry per CDR3 protein. The repertoire holds about 250,000 distinct CDR3 sequences, with 80% to 95% as singletons. What was sequenced was CD4+ T cells from PBMCs. The source is a human donor with multiple sclerosis.

The chain uses TRBV14 and TRBJ2-7; no clear D. Trimming left V 1 base short and J 5 bases short, with 3 bases between. There are 11 residues in the CDR3. Germline CDR1 reads SGHDN; CDR2 reads FVKESK. Here the CDR3 DNA reads TGTGCCAGCAGCCAAGCCAACGAGCAGTACTTC. This codes for CASSQANEQYF.

This clonotype was seen just once. This chain joins TRBV3-1 and TRBJ2-2, with D maybe TRBD2 (6 bases). V lost 4 bases and J lost 6, with 27 bases in between. The CDR3 length is 19 residues. Germline V gene lookup returns CDR1 LGHDT and CDR2 YNNKEL (reference sequence). As DNA, the CDR3 is TGTGCCAGCAGCCTTTACCCCCGACTAGTAATGGGAGGCTCCGGGGAGCTGTTTTTT. Translating it yields CASSLYPRLVMGGSGELFF.

This chain links TRBV5-1 with TRBJ1-5, with a weak D call TRBD1 (5 bases). V was trimmed by 4 bases and J by 6 bases, leaving 17 bases between them. CDR1 and CDR2 from the germline V gene are SGHRS and YFSETQ. The CDR3 is 15 residues long. The CDR3 region is CASSTGTPGVQPQHF. CDR3 nucleotides: TGCGCCAGCAGCACTGGGACTCCTGGGGTTCAGCCCCAGCATTTT.

The rearrangement uses TRBV30 and TRBJ2-6; D may correspond to TRBD1 or TRBD2 (7 bases each). The CDR3 is 17 residues long. V lost 5 bases and J lost 0, with 17 bases in between. CDR1 GTSNPN and CDR2 SVGIG come from the germline V gene (reference sequence). CDR3 DNA: TGTGCCTGGGACTTGGGAGGGGGCACCTCTGGGGCCAACGTCCTGACTTTC. Encoded protein: CAWDLGGGTSGANVLTF. Using reference TRBV30 and TRBJ2-6 for the parts outside the CDR3, the full variable domain is SQTIHQWPATLVQPVGSPLSLECTVEGTSNPNLYWYRQAAGRGLQLLFYSVGIGQISSEVPQNLSASRPQDRQFILSSKKLLLSDSGFYLCAWDLGGGTSGANVLTFGAGSRLTVL.

The chain employs TRBV11-2 and TRBJ2-3, with D possibly being TRBD1 or TRBD2 (5 bases each). This CDR3 contains 14 residues. CDR1 SGHAT and CDR2 FQNNGV come from the germline V gene. With 3 bases removed from V and 6 bases from J, the gap between germline ends came to 13 bases. The CDR3, as DNA: TGTGCCAGCAGCTTGACGCAGGGAGTGGATACGCAGTATTTT. It codes for CASSLTQGVDTQYF.

This chain connects TRBV27 to TRBJ1-6, with D possibly being TRBD1 (5 bases). CDR3 length equals 16 residues. In germline, CDR1 is MNHEY, CDR2 SMNVEV (reference sequence). V shed 0 bases and J shed 3 bases, with 9 bases lying between them. The CDR3 is CASSLSRQNYNSPLHF. DNA of the CDR3: TGTGCCAGCAGTTTATCACGACAGAACTATAATTCACCCCTCCACTTT.

The chain joins TRBV5-4 to TRBJ1-1, with D unclear. The CDR3 runs to 14 residues. From germline, CDR1 is SGHNT and CDR2 YYREEE (reference sequence). V was shortened by 4 bases and J by 0 bases, with 10 bases between the two germline ends. The CDR3 protein is CASSRDGMNTEAFF. CDR3 sequence (DNA): TGTGCCAGCAGCCGTGATGGGATGAACACTGAAGCTTTCTTT.

CDR3 amino acids: CASSQGRLGEQYF. The CDR3 nucleotides read TGTGCCAGCAGCCAAGGTCGGCTGGGCGAGCAGTACTTC. V is TRBV3-1 and J is TRBJ2-7; D is unclear. The germline V gene encodes CDR1 LGHDT and CDR2 YNNKEL (reference sequence). The CDR3 is 13 amino acids. V was cut by 1 base and J by 6 bases, with 10 bases left in between.

CDR3: CSVGGTNQPQHF. As DNA, the CDR3 is TGCAGCGTTGGGGGCACCAATCAGCCCCAGCATTTT. The V gene is TRBV29-1, the J gene TRBJ1-5; TRBD1 might be the D (5 bases). Germline loops: CDR1 SQVTM, CDR2 ANQGSEA. The CDR3 is made up of 12 amino acids. V dropped 4 bases and J dropped 3 bases, with 7 bases sitting between them. Using reference TRBV29-1 and TRBJ1-5 for the parts outside the CDR3, the full variable domain is SAVISQKPSRDICQRGTSLTIQCQVDSQVTMMFWYRQQPGQSLTLIATANQGSEATYESGFVIDKFPISRPNLTFSTLTVSNMSPEDSSIYLCSVGGTNQPQHFGDGTRLSIL.

V and J are TRBV12-3 or TRBV12-4 and TRBJ2-2; 11 bases are shared with TRBD2. The CDR3 runs 15 residues. The trim removed 3 bases at V and 6 bases at J, leaving 3 bases unmatched. The CDR3 protein is CASSFLAGGAGELFF. DNA of the CDR3: TGTGCCAGCAGTTTCCTAGCGGGAGGAGCCGGGGAGCTGTTTTTT.

The rearrangement joins TRBV5-4 to TRBJ2-2; D remains ambiguous. V was shortened by 1 base and J by 6 bases, with 7 bases between the two germline ends. Looked up from germline, CDR1 is SGHNT and CDR2 is YYREEE (reference sequence). The CDR3 loop spans 13 amino acids. CDR3: CASSLSAPGELFF. In nucleotides, the CDR3 is TGTGCCAGCAGCTTGTCCGCCCCCGGGGAGCTGTTTTTT.